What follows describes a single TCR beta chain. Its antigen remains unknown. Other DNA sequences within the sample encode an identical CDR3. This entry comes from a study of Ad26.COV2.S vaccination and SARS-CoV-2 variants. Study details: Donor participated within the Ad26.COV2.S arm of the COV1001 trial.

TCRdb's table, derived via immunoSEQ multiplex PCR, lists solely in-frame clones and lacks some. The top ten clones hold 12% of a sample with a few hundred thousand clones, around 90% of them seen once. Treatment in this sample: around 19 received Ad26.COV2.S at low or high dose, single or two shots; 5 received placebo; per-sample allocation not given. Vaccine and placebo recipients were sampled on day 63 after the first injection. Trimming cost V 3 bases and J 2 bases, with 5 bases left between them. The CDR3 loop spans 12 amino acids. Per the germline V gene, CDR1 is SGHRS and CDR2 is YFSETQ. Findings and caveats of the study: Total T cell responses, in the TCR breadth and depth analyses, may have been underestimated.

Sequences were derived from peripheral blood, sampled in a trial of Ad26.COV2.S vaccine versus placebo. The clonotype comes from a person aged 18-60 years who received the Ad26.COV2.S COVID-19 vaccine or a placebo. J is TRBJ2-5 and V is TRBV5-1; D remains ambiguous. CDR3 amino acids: CASSSSQETQYF. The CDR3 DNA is TGCGCCAGCAGCTCCTCACAAGAGACCCAGTACTTC.